This note documents a single TCR beta chain sequence. CDR3 length equals 16 residues. The V and J ends lost 0 bases and 11 bases, in that order; junction bases with no gene match: 13. CDR1 and CDR2 from the germline V gene are SGHDT and YYEEEE. The sample originates from a study of blood T cell repertoires in COVID-19. Overall study: COVID-19 samples collected from the United States, Italy and Spain covered acute and convalescent phases. In each case, the material was cDNA or gDNA derived from T cells, B-cell-depleted T cells, or PBMCs.

Methods used by the authors: Reference gene primer amplification gave nucleated cell count estimates. The method was immunoSEQ multiplex PCR; TCRdb's version includes in-frame clones alone and lacks a portion of them. V and J calls and clone size come straight from that table; D and trimming were deduced from the DNA. Of about 220,000 clones detected, 75% to 85% appear once; the ten largest clones hold about 9.7%. The sample was peripheral blood. This TCR was recovered from a man aged 50 to 60 with active or convalescent COVID-19. The chain recombines TRBV5-6 with TRBJ2-3, with 9 nucleotides matching TRBD2. As DNA, the CDR3 is TGTGCCAGCAGCTTGGTGGTTAGCGGGGGCCAATTCAGGCAGTATTTT. Protein: CASSLVVSGGQFRQYF.